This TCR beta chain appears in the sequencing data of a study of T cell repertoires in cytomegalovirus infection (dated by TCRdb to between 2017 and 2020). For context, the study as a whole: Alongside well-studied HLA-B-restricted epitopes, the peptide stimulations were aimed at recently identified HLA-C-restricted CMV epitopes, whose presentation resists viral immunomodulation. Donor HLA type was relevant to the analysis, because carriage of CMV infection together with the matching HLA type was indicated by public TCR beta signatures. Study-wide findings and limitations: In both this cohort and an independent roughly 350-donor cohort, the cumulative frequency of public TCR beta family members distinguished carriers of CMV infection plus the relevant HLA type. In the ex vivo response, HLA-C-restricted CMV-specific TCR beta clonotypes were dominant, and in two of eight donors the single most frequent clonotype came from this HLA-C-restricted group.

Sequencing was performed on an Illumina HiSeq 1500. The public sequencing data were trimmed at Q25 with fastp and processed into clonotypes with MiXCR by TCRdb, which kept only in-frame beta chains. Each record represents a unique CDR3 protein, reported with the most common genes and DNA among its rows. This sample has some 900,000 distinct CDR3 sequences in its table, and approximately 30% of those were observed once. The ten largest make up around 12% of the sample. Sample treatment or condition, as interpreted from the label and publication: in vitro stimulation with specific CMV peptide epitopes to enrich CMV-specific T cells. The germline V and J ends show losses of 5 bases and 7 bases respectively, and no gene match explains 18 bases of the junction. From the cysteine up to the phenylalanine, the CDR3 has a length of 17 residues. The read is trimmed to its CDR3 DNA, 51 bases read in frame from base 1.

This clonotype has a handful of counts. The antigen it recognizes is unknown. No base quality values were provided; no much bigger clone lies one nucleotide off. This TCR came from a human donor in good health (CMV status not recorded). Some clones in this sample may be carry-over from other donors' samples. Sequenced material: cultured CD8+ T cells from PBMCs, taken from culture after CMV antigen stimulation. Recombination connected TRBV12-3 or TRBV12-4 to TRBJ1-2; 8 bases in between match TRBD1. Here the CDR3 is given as CASSRGLDRTGQGGYTF. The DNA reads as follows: TGTGCCAGCAGTCGGGGATTAGATAGGACAGGGCAAGGTGGCTACACCTTC.